The clone carrying this TCR beta chain turned up a few times. Stable Graves' hyperthyroidism denoted no ophthalmopathy progression over 18 months. Uncontrolled infection, other autoimmune disease, pregnancy or lactation disqualified patients from enrolment. The diagnostic basis comprised clinical symptoms, serum thyroxine and TRAb, thyroid ultrasound and orbital computed tomography. The PBMCs were sourced from fresh peripheral blood (about 10 ml). This entry is derived from a study of T cells in Graves' hyperthyroidism and ophthalmopathy. Amplified regions were TCR beta CDR3 sequences from RNA transcripts. HTBI primers were used for first-round RT-PCR of the TCR CDR3. TCRdb independently ran MiXCR on the multiplex PCR reads; one entry per CDR3 protein. The top ten clones hold around 47% of a sample with under 350,000 distinct CDR3 sequences, roughly 18% of them seen once. Trimming took off 1 base at V and 6 bases at J, with 9 bases between the two ends. CDR1 and CDR2 from the germline V gene are MNHNS and SASEGT. CDR3 length: 13 residues.

This chain uses TRBV6-1 with TRBJ1-2; D is ambiguous. The receptor was derived from a woman between 50 and 59 years old with Graves' hyperthyroidism. Material for sequencing was blood. CDR3 DNA sequence: TGTGCCAGCAGTGAAGGGGGTTGGGATGGCTACACCTTC. Its protein is CASSEGGWDGYTF.